Below, 14 T cell receptor beta chains from the same sample are listed, as sequenced in a study of vaccination and CD4 T cells after COVID-19. Sequenced with the Oncomine TCR Beta short-read assay was DNA taken from cultured CD4+ T cells. TCRdb analysed the PCR reads with MiXCR anew, one entry per CDR3 protein. The sample includes approximately 12,000 distinct CDR3 sequences, about 61% of them seen just once. Their antigen targets remain unknown. The treatment was: approximately nine-day PBMC culture with coronavirus spike peptide pools or control peptides (ViraFEST assay). The material sequenced was CD4+ T cells from blood, cultured in vitro. All receptors derive from a human donor who had recovered from COVID-19.

The chain links TRBV20-1 to TRBJ2-5; 11 bases line up with TRBD1. Germline loops: CDR1 DFQATT, CDR2 SNEGSKA (reference sequence). Unmatched junction bases numbered 7, after V lost 6 bases and J lost 1 base. The CDR3 extends over 15 amino acids. The CDR3 reads CSAAGTGGLQETQYF. Here the CDR3 DNA reads TGCAGTGCCGCGGGGACAGGGGGGCTCCAAGAGACCCAGTACTTC.

The rearrangement joins TRBV27 to TRBJ1-1; D unclear. The CDR3 is 13 amino acids. The V end was cut by 1 base, the J end by 2 bases, with 5 bases between. The germline V gene encodes CDR1 MNHEY and CDR2 SMNVEV (reference sequence). For the CDR3, the DNA is TGTGCCAGCAGTTTATGGTACAACACTGAAGCTTTCTTT. Residues: CASSLWYNTEAFF.

This sequence joins TRBV6-5 and TRBJ2-7; 9 bases align to TRBD1. Germline trimming cut 0 bases from V and 6 bases from J; bases unmatched to any gene: 6. The CDR3 length is 15 residues. Germline assignment: CDR1 MNHEY and CDR2 SVGAGI. CDR3 DNA: TGTGCCAGCAGTTACTCTCCGGGACAGGGAAGCGAGCAGTACTTC. Translating gives CASSYSPGQGSEQYF.

This clonotype was recorded only once. The chain links TRBV29-1 to TRBJ2-5, with 9 bases aligning to TRBD1. This CDR3 is 13 amino acids long. The V segment lost 7 bases and the J segment 4 bases; nucleotides outside the gene matches: 7. Germline V CDR1 and CDR2: SQVTM, ANQGSEA. This CDR3 reads CSADRTGAETQYF. DNA of the CDR3: TGCAGCGCCGACCGGACAGGGGCAGAGACCCAGTACTTC.

The CDR3 DNA is TGCAGTGCTAACGGGGGTCCCGTCGATACGCAGTATTTT. Its translation is CSANGGPVDTQYF. V and J are TRBV20-1 and TRBJ2-3, with a tentative D call TRBD2 (6 bases). The V and J ends lost 4 bases and 6 bases respectively, with 14 bases between them. The CDR3 covers 13 residues. Germline V lookup: CDR1 DFQATT, CDR2 SNEGSKA (reference sequence).

V is TRBV19 and J is TRBJ2-7; 7 nucleotides align to TRBD1. Germline V gene lookup returns CDR1 LNHDA and CDR2 SQIVND (reference sequence). This CDR3 is 16 amino acids long. The junction had 15 bases not matched to a gene; V was cut back by 5 bases and J by 5 bases. The CDR3 loop is CASSPITGAASHEQYF. The CDR3 DNA follows: TGTGCCAGTAGTCCCATCACAGGGGCCGCAAGTCACGAGCAGTACTTC.

The V gene is TRBV6-5, the J gene TRBJ2-1; 9 nucleotides line up with TRBD1. J was trimmed by 10 bases and V by 2 bases; bases with no gene match: 9. The V gene's germline CDR1 is MNHEY and CDR2 SVGAGI. CDR3 length equals 15 residues. CDR3 sequence reads: CASSYLEQGAGEQFF. CDR3 DNA sequence: TGTGCCAGCAGTTACCTTGAACAGGGGGCCGGGGAGCAGTTCTTC.

This clonotype occurred a few times. The CDR3 protein is CASSGTGTSVSYEQYF. The CDR3 DNA reads as TGTGCCAGCAGTGGGACCGGGACTAGCGTCTCCTACGAGCAGTACTTC. The chain employs TRBV6-2 or TRBV6-3 and TRBJ2-7, with 10 nucleotides matching TRBD2. This CDR3 is built from 16 residues. From germline, CDR1 is MNHEY and CDR2 SVGEGT. J was trimmed by 0 bases and V by 5 bases; bases with no gene match: 7.

The CDR3 loop reads CASSYSARRVGSPLHF. In DNA form, the CDR3 reads TGTGCCAGCAGTTACTCGGCCCGGAGGGTGGGTTCACCCCTCCACTTT. The chain carries TRBV6-5 and TRBJ1-6; D unclear. The germline V gene has CDR1 MNHEY and CDR2 SVGAGI. Trimming took off 0 bases at V and 9 bases at J, with 15 bases between the two ends. CDR3 length: 16 residues.

The J gene is TRBJ1-1, the V gene TRBV20-1; D not resolved. This CDR3 region has 12 residues. V was pared by 3 bases and J by 6 bases, with 11 bases between. Germline V lookup: CDR1 DFQATT, CDR2 SNEGSKA (reference sequence). CDR3 in amino acids: CSARDVQPEAFF. As DNA, the CDR3 is TGCAGTGCTAGGGACGTTCAACCTGAAGCTTTCTTT.

This chain connects TRBV28 to TRBJ1-1, with D hard to call. Germline-derived CDR1 and CDR2 are MDHEN and SYDVKM. V was cut by 6 bases and J by 0 bases, with 8 bases left in between. The CDR3 loop spans 13 amino acids. The CDR3 DNA sequence: TGTGCCAGCAGAGTTAACATGAACACTGAAGCTTTCTTT. Amino acids: CASRVNMNTEAFF.

CDR3 nucleotides: TGCAGTGCTCTACTAGCGTTCGTCGGCAATGAGCAGTTCTTC. It encodes CSALLAFVGNEQFF. V is TRBV20-1 and J is TRBJ2-1, with 7 bases matching TRBD2. Losses at the gene ends were 5 bases for V and 6 bases for J; bases not matched to a gene: 10. This CDR3 comprises 14 residues. CDR1 and CDR2 from the germline V gene are DFQATT and SNEGSKA (reference sequence).

The rearrangement uses TRBV4-1 and TRBJ2-7; possibly TRBD1 for D (6 bases). V was shortened by 0 bases and J by 3 bases, with 12 bases between the two germline ends. Germline values: CDR1 MGHRA, CDR2 YSYEKL. The CDR3 has 15 amino acids. CDR3 amino acids: CASSQDRAGVYEQYF. The CDR3 bases are TGCGCCAGCAGCCAAGATCGGGCAGGGGTCTACGAGCAGTACTTC.

The chain is built from TRBV6-1 and TRBJ1-5; D is uncertain. Germline V gene lookup returns CDR1 MNHNS and CDR2 SASEGT. Trimming stripped 6 bases from V and 12 bases from J, with 6 bases between. The CDR3 has 9 residues. CDR3 sequence: CASREGQHF. The CDR3 DNA is TGTGCCAGCAGAGAGGGCCAGCATTTT.